A selection of T cell receptor beta chains follows, all from one sample in a study of CD4+ T cells in melanoma. The method was immunoSEQ multiplex PCR; TCRdb's version includes in-frame clones alone and lacks a portion of them. The sample consists of roughly 10,000 clones, around two thirds of them appearing once. The material sequenced was cells from a culture (not recorded whether cultured in vitro). The source of these receptors is a human donor with melanoma. Each CDR3 is given with its conserved first and last residue. A D gene is named only where the DNA matches it firmly.

j_call v_call cdr3_length d_call cdr3_aa
TRBJ2-5 TRBV11-2 14 NA CASSQFGTSLGQYF
TRBJ1-5 TRBV4-1 15 NA CASSLAQGLNQPQHF
TRBJ1-1 TRBV28 13 NA CASTTYAASQAFF
TRBJ2-3 TRBV13 13 NA CASSLGHTDTQYF
TRBJ2-7 TRBV6-5 13 NA CASLSTGAGEQYF
TRBJ1-5 TRBV30 13 NA CAWSLSSGQPQHF
TRBJ1-1 TRBV19 14 NA CASRSRGGNTEAFF
TRBJ1-6 TRBV6-4 17 NA CASSEGSGLRVNSPLHF
TRBJ1-3 TRBV10-3 17 NA CAISEGETGLSGNTIYF
TRBJ2-1 TRBV18 16 TRBD2 CASSPAGLAGGHEQFF
TRBJ1-5 TRBV19 14 NA CASRPNWPQGPQHF
TRBJ2-7 TRBV27 18 NA CASSLRPPGVYFAYEQYF
TRBJ2-1 TRBV11-3 12 NA CASSLTGNEQFF
TRBJ1-5 TRBV6-6 14 TRBD1 CASSYSTGYQPQHF
TRBJ1-2 TRBV5-1 12 NA CASSGDIHGYTF
TRBJ1-1 TRBV6-6 14 NA CASSYEGGAPEAFF
TRBJ2-5 TRBV9 15 TRBD1 CASSAYRGREETQYF
TRBJ2-1 TRBV9 13 NA CASSVGFRTEQFF
TRBJ1-2 TRBV6-1 15 NA CASSEAYEINYGYTF
TRBJ1-1 TRBV9 13 NA CASSVMPNTEAFF
TRBJ1-1 TRBV5-4 17 TRBD1 CASNGGPGGGGESEAFF
TRBJ2-5 TRBV12-5 13 NA CASGLGGEETQYF
TRBJ1-1 TRBV6-5 14 TRBD1 CASRTRDRDPWAFF
TRBJ2-1 TRBV5-8 17 NA CASSFRQVMGRLSEQFF
TRBJ2-6 TRBV7-2 15 NA CASSFRPSGANVLTF
TRBJ1-6 TRBV5-6 13 NA CASSDVGTGPLHF
TRBJ1-3 TRBV30 15 NA CAWSTGRYSGNTIYF
TRBJ1-2 TRBV2 13 NA CASSEDRIYGYTF
TRBJ1-6 TRBV7-9 13 NA CASSYTENSPLHF
TRBJ1-4 TRBV10-3 13 NA CAISPATNEKLFF
TRBJ1-3 TRBV4-2 15 TRBD1 CASSGTGRSGNTIYF
TRBJ2-3 TRBV2 17 TRBD2 CASSGFTSGGDTDTQYF
TRBJ2-2 TRBV7-2 16 TRBD2 CASSSGLAGPTGELFF
TRBJ1-1 TRBV4-2 16 TRBD1 CASSPTFGTVNTEAFF
TRBJ1-1 TRBV5-8 13 NA CASSVDRNTEAFF
TRBJ2-5 TRBV5-1 14 TRBD1 CASSPRDSQETQYF
TRBJ1-2 TRBV6-6 15 NA CASSYGAGGFYGYTF